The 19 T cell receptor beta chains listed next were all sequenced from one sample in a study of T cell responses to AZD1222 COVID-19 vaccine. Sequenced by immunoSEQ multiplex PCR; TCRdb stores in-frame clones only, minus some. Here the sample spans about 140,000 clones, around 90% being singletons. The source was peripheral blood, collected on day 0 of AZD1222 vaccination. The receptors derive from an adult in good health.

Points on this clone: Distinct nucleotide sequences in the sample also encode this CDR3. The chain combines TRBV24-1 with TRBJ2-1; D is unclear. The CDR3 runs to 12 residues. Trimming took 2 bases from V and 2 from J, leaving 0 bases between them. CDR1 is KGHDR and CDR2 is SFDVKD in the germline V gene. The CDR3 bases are TGTGCCACCAGTGATTCCTACAATGAGCAGTTCTTC. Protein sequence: CATSDSYNEQFF.

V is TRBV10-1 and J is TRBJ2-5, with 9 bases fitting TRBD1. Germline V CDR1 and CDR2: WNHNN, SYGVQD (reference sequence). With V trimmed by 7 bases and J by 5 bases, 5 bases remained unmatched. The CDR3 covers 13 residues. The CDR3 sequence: CASNRGPGETQYF. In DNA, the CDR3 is TGCGCCAGCAACAGGGGGCCCGGGGAGACCCAGTACTTC.

In nucleotides, the CDR3 is TGTGCCACCAGTTTGGGAGGGGCGGACACTGAAGCTTTCTTT. It codes for CATSLGGADTEAFF. The V call is TRBV15, the J call TRBJ1-1; D is possibly TRBD1 (5 bases). CDR1 LNHNV and CDR2 YYDKDF come from the germline V gene (reference sequence). Trimming stripped 6 bases from V and 3 bases from J, with 14 bases between. This CDR3 is 14 amino acids long.

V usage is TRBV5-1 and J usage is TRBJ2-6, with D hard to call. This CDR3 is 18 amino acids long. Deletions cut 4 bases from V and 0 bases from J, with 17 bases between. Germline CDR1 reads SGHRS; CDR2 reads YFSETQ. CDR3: CASSPRTVDNSGANVLTF. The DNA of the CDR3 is TGCGCCAGCAGCCCACGGACCGTTGATAACTCTGGGGCCAACGTCCTGACTTTC.

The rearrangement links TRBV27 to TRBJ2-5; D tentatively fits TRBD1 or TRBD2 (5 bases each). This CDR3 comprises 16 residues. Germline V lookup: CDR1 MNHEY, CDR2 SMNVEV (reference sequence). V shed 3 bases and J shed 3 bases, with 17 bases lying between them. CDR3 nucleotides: TGTGCCAGCAGTTTTTTCGGTCGGGGCTCCAAAGAGACCCAGTACTTC. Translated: CASSFFGRGSKETQYF.

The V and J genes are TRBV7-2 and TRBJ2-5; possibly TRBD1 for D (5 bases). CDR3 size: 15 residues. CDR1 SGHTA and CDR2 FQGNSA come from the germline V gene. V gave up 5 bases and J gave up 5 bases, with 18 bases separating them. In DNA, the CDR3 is TGTGCCAGCAGCAAAAGTCCAGGGTGGGCGGAGACCCAGTACTTC. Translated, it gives CASSKSPGWAETQYF.

CDR3 sequence: CATRWAPGLPYNEQFF. The CDR3 DNA sequence: TGTGCCACGCGCTGGGCTCCGGGACTGCCCTACAATGAGCAGTTCTTC. The gene calls are TRBV21-1 and TRBJ2-1; TRBD2 is the table's D call, not checked against the DNA. TRBV21-1 is an annotated pseudogene. The CDR3 contains 16 residues.

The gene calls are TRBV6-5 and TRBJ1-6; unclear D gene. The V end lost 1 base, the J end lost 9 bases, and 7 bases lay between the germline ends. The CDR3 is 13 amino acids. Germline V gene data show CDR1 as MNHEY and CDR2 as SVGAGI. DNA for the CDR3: TGTGCCAGCAGTTACTACAGTGTTTCACCCCTCCACTTT. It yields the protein CASSYYSVSPLHF.

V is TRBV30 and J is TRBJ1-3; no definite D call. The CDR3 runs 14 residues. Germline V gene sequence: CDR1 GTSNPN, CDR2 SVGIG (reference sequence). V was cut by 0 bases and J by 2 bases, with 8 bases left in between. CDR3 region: CAWSVYNPGNTIYF. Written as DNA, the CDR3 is TGTGCCTGGAGTGTGTACAATCCTGGAAACACCATATATTTT.

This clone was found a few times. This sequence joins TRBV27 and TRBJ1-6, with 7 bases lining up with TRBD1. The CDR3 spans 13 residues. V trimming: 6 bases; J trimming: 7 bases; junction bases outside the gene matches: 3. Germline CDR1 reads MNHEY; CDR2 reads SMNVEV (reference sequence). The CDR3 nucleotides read TGTGCCAGCAGCGAGACAGGGAATTCACCCCTCCACTTT. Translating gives CASSETGNSPLHF.

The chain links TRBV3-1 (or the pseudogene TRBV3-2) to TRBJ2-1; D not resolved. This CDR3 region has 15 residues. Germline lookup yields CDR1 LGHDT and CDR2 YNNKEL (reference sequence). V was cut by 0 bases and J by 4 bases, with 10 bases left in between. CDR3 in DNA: TGTGCCAGCAGCCAAGATAACAGAGTATACAATGAGCAGTTCTTC. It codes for CASSQDNRVYNEQFF.

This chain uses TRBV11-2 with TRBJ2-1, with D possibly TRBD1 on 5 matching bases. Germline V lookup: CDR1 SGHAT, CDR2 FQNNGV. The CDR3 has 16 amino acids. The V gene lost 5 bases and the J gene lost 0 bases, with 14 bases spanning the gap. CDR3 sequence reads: CASSPVTGASYNEQFF. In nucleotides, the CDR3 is TGTGCCAGCAGCCCAGTCACTGGGGCCTCCTACAATGAGCAGTTCTTC.

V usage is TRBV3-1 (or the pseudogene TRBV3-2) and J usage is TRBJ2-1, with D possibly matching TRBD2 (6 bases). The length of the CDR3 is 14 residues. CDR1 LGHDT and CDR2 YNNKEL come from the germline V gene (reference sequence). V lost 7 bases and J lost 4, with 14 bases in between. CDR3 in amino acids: CASTRDAGYNEQFF. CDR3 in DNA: TGTGCCAGCACCCGTGACGCGGGGTACAATGAGCAGTTCTTC.

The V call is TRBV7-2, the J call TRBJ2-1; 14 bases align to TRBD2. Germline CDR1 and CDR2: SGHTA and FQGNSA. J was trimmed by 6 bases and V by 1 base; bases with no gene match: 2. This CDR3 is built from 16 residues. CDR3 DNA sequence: TGTGCCAGCAGCTTAGTGGGGACTAGCGGGAGCAATGAGCAGTTCTTC. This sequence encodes CASSLVGTSGSNEQFF.

This CDR3 is CASSLTTSSDEQFF. The CDR3 DNA is TGTGCCAGCAGCCTAACGACTAGCTCCGATGAGCAGTTCTTC. This chain uses TRBV7-9 with TRBJ2-1, with 7 bases fitting TRBD2. With 5 bases clipped from V and 8 bases from J, the junction kept 9 bases outside the gene matches. Per germline, CDR1 SEHNR and CDR2 FQNEAQ (reference sequence). The CDR3 length is 14 residues.

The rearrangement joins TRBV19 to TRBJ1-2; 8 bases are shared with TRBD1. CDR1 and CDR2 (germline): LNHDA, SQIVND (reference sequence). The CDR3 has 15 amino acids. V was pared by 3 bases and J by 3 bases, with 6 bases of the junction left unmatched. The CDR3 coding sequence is TGTGCCAGTAGTATCCCCAGGGGGCAACACTATGGCTACACCTTC. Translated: CASSIPRGQHYGYTF.

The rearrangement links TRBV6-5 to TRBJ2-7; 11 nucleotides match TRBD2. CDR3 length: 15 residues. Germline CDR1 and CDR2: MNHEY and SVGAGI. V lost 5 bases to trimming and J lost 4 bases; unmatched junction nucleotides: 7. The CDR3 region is CASSPPTSGRYEQYF. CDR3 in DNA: TGTGCCAGCAGTCCCCCTACTAGCGGGAGATACGAGCAGTACTTC.

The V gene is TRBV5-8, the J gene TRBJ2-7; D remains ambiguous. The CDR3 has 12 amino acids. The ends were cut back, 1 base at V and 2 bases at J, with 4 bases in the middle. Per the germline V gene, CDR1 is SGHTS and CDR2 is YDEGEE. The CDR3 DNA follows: TGTGCCAGCAGCTTGCTAACCTACGAGCAGTACTTC. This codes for CASSLLTYEQYF.

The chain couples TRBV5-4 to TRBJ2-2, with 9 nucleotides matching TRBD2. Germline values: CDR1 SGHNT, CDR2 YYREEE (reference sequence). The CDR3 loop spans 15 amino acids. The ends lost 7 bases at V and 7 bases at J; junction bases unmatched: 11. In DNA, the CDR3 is TGTGCCAGCGGAGGGTCGCGGGAGGGCGTCGGGGAGCTGTTTTTT. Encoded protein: CASGGSREGVGELFF. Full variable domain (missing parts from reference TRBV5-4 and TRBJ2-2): ETGVTQSPTHLIKTRGQQVTLRCSSQSGHNTVSWYQQALGQGPQFIFQYYREEENGRGNFPPRFSGLQFPNYSSELNVNALELDDSALYLCASGGSREGVGELFFGEGSRLTVL.